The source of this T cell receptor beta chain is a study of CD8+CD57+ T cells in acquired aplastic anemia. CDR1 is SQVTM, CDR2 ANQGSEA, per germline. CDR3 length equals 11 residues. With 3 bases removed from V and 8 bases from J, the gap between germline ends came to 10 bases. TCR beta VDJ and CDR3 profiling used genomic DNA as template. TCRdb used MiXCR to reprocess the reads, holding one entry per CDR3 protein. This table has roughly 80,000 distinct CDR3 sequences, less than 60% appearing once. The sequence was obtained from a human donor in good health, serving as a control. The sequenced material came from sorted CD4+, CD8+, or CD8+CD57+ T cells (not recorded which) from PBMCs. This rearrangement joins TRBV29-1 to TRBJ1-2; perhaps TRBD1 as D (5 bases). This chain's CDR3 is CSVEGRRGYTF. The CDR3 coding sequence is TGCAGCGTTGAGGGACGAAGGGGCTACACCTTC.